These 24 T cell receptor beta chains originate from one sample sequenced in a study of Tregs in tolerant kidney transplant recipients. Measured with immunoSEQ multiplex PCR; TCRdb has only the in-frame clones, and not every one. The table lists 240,000 or so clones, around 81% of them singletons, with around 0.6% in the top ten. Sequencing was done on a sample of CD4+ T cells from blood. The origin of the receptors is a human donor in good health.

This chain links TRBV11-2 with TRBJ2-1; 7 bases align to TRBD2. J was trimmed by 6 bases and V by 5 bases; bases with no gene match: 13. This CDR3 is built from 16 residues. Germline loops: CDR1 SGHAT, CDR2 FQNNGV. This CDR3 reads CASSNLAGRGGNEQFF. DNA for the CDR3: TGTGCCAGCAGCAATCTGGCTGGGAGGGGTGGCAATGAGCAGTTCTTC.

This chain links TRBV2 with TRBJ2-1; D unresolved. Between the trimmed V and J ends, which lost 1 base and 0 bases, there was a span of 7 bases. This CDR3 spans 15 amino acids. CDR1 is SNHLY and CDR2 is FYNNEI in the germline V gene. The CDR3 nucleotides are TGTGCCAGCAGTGAAGAGTCCTCCTCCTACAATGAGCAGTTCTTC. It yields the protein CASSEESSSYNEQFF. The entire variable domain, with the rest obtained from reference TRBV2 and TRBJ2-1, is as follows: EPEVTQTPSHQVTQMGQEVILRCVPISNHLYFYWYRQILGQKVEFLVSFYNNEISEKSEIFDDQFSVERPDGSNFTLKIRSTKLEDSAMYFCASSEESSSYNEQFFGPGTRLTVL.

The chain links TRBV18 to TRBJ1-1; D is possibly TRBD1 (5 bases). The germline V gene encodes CDR1 KGHSH and CDR2 LQKENI. Trimming removed 6 bases at V and 4 bases at J, with 12 bases between. The CDR3 covers 13 residues. The DNA for the CDR3 is TGTGCCAGCTCCTCTACAGGACCCACTGAAGCTTTCTTT. Translated, it gives CASSSTGPTEAFF.

This sequence joins TRBV10-1 and TRBJ1-3; D is undetermined. This CDR3 spans 13 amino acids. The germline gives CDR1 WNHNN, CDR2 SYGVQD (reference sequence). Trimming shortened V by 8 bases and J by 1 base, and 9 bases separated the two germline ends. As DNA, the CDR3 is TGCGCCAGCGGAGGGCTTTCTGGAAACACCATATATTTT. Translated: CASGGLSGNTIYF.

This rearrangement joins TRBV10-1 to TRBJ2-2; 8 positions agree with TRBD1. The germline V gene has CDR1 WNHNN and CDR2 SYGVQD (reference sequence). The V gene end was trimmed by 5 bases and the J gene end by 1 base; junction bases not matched to a gene: 9. CDR3 size: 17 residues. The CDR3 loop is CASSLAPGQVNTGELFF. Here the CDR3 DNA reads TGCGCCAGCAGTCTTGCCCCGGGACAGGTGAACACCGGGGAGCTGTTTTTT.

Worth noting for this clone: The same CDR3 also results from other DNA sequences found in this sample. The chain employs TRBV7-9 and TRBJ1-5; D gene uncertain. Trimming left V 1 base short and J 0 bases short, with 7 bases between. The CDR3 length is 15 residues. Germline CDR1 and CDR2: SEHNR and FQNEAQ (reference sequence). CDR3 amino acids: CASSLGAYSNQPQHF. In nucleotides, the CDR3 is TGTGCCAGCAGCTTAGGTGCCTATAGCAATCAGCCCCAGCATTTT.

V is TRBV19 and J is TRBJ2-2, with 12 bases that match TRBD2. Trimming took 6 bases from V and 1 from J; bases not matched to a gene: 9. The CDR3 contains 18 residues. Germline lookup yields CDR1 LNHDA and CDR2 SQIVND (reference sequence). The CDR3 sequence is CASSLTGLAGGNTGELFF. CDR3 nucleotides: TGTGCCAGTAGCCTGACGGGACTAGCGGGTGGGAACACCGGGGAGCTGTTTTTT.

J is TRBJ2-1 and V is TRBV11-1; D remains unclear. With 2 bases removed from V and 4 bases from J, the gap between germline ends came to 6 bases. The CDR3 consists of 13 residues. Per the germline V gene, CDR1 is SGHAT and CDR2 is FQDESV (reference sequence). The CDR3 protein is CASSLSRYNEQFF. As DNA, the CDR3 is TGTGCCAGCAGCTTATCCCGTTACAATGAGCAGTTCTTC. The full variable domain, its missing parts supplied by reference TRBV11-1 and TRBJ2-1, is EAEVAQSPRYKITEKSQAVAFWCDPISGHATLYWYRQILGQGPELLVQFQDESVVDDSQLPKDRFSAERLKGVDSTLKIQPAELGDSAMYLCASSLSRYNEQFFGPGTRLTVL.

The chain recombines TRBV29-1 with TRBJ2-7; 8 bases agree with TRBD1. The germline CDR1 and CDR2 sequences are SQVTM and ANQGSEA. This CDR3 has 15 amino acids. J was trimmed by 5 bases and V by 2 bases; bases with no gene match: 11. The CDR3 sequence is CSVELPPGQANEQYF. CDR3 bases: TGCAGCGTTGAACTCCCCCCGGGACAGGCCAACGAGCAGTACTTC.

The chain joins TRBV5-6 to TRBJ2-1, with TRBD1 matching over 9 bases. The ends lost 7 bases at V and 3 bases at J; junction bases unmatched: 5. Germline CDR1 SGHDT, CDR2 YYEEEE. This CDR3 comprises 14 residues. The CDR3 sequence is CASSRQGGYNEQFF. DNA for the CDR3: TGTGCCAGCTCCCGACAGGGGGGCTACAATGAGCAGTTCTTC.

This chain uses TRBV18 with TRBJ1-2; no clear D gene. V shed 6 bases and J shed 4 bases, with 15 bases lying between them. The CDR3 is 14 residues long. The germline CDR1 and CDR2 sequences are KGHSH and LQKENI. Here the CDR3 DNA reads TGTGCCAGCTCCCCCGAACAAAGAGGCTATGGCTACACCTTC. Protein product: CASSPEQRGYGYTF.

Of note for this clone: The conserved phenylalanine or tryptophan normally closing the CDR3 is absent here, so this likely arose from a read error. It is unclear where the CDR3 begins or ends on the DNA, so no DNA is shown, and the CDR3 is as TCRdb lists it. The genes are TRBV7-3 and TRBJ1-1; the table's D gene call, TRBD1, was not cross checked with the DNA. The CDR3 extends over 11 residues, inclusive of both ends. Germline V gene lookup returns CDR1 SGHTA and CDR2 FQGTGA. CDR3 region: CASSRFLRDRV.

This clone was seen more than once but under ten times. The gene calls are TRBV6-5 and TRBJ2-5, with a possible D match to TRBD1 (6 bases). The germline V gene has CDR1 MNHEY and CDR2 SVGAGI. There are 14 residues in the CDR3. The V and J ends lost 4 bases and 5 bases respectively, with 14 bases between them. The CDR3 sequence is CASSSWGQGETQYF. The DNA for the CDR3 is TGTGCCAGCAGTTCGTGGGGGCAGGGCGAGACCCAGTACTTC.

The V gene is TRBV10-3, the J gene TRBJ1-6; D call uncertain. V lost 2 bases and J lost 9, with 11 bases in between. Per the germline V gene, CDR1 is ENHRY and CDR2 is SYGVKD. The CDR3 totals 14 residues. The CDR3 reads CAISEDGNTSPLHF. The CDR3 bases are TGTGCCATCAGTGAGGACGGGAATACTTCACCCCTCCACTTT.

V and J are TRBV6-1 and TRBJ2-5; the match to TRBD2 covers 11 bases. The better agreement between TRBJ2-7 and the DNA end casts doubt on the J call. CDR1 MNHNS and CDR2 SASEGT come from the germline V gene. This CDR3 is built from 15 residues. The DNA for the CDR3 is TGTGCCAGCAGTGATCGGACTAGCGGGCGATACGAGCAGTACTTC. It encodes CASSDRTSGRYEQYF.

This chain connects TRBV6-1 to TRBJ2-3; 10 nucleotides align to TRBD2. Trimming at V came to 10 bases and at J to 4 bases, leaving 8 bases not matched to a gene. The germline CDR1 and CDR2 sequences are MNHNS and SASEGT. The CDR3 covers 14 residues. The CDR3 DNA is TGTGCCACCTCAAGCGGGGGGGCCCCAGATACGCAGTATTTT. Protein: CATSSGGAPDTQYF.

The chain recombines TRBV6-1 with TRBJ2-1, with 9 bases that match TRBD2. This CDR3 has 15 residues. V trimming: 4 bases; J trimming: 4 bases; junction bases outside the gene matches: 5. Germline V gene sequence: CDR1 MNHNS, CDR2 SASEGT. CDR3 coding DNA: TGTGCCAGCAGTGGGGTAGCGGGAGCTTACAATGAGCAGTTCTTC. This gives the protein CASSGVAGAYNEQFF.

CDR3 sequence reads: CASSLREKLFF. CDR3 DNA sequence: TGTGCCAGCAGCTTAAGGGAAAAACTGTTTTTT. The gene calls are TRBV13 and TRBJ1-4; D is unresolved. The CDR3 runs to 11 residues. V was cut by 2 bases and J by 8 bases, with 3 bases left in between. Per the germline V gene, CDR1 is PRHDT and CDR2 is FYEKMQ (reference sequence).

The DNA for the CDR3 is TGCGCCAGCAGCCCGACAGGGGGCCCCTACGAGCAGTACTTC. Translating it yields CASSPTGGPYEQYF. The chain combines TRBV4-1 with TRBJ2-7; TRBD1 matches at 10 bases. CDR3 length: 14 residues. V was clipped by 4 bases and J by 2 bases; unmatched bases: 2. Germline V lookup: CDR1 MGHRA, CDR2 YSYEKL.

The V gene is TRBV6-1, the J gene TRBJ2-1; tentative D call: TRBD2 (5 bases). Germline lookup yields CDR1 MNHNS and CDR2 SASEGT. Trimming removed 6 bases at V and 9 bases at J, with 15 bases between. CDR3 length: 13 amino acids. The CDR3 DNA reads TGTGCCAGCAGGCGGACTTCCGAGGGTGAGCAGTTCTTC. It is translated as CASRRTSEGEQFF.

J is TRBJ2-5 and V is TRBV2; TRBD1 matches at 8 bases. CDR3 length: 14 residues. With V trimmed by 6 bases and J by 5 bases, 8 bases remained unmatched. Germline V gene data show CDR1 as SNHLY and CDR2 as FYNNEI. CDR3 residues: CASSVDRAGETQYF. Here the CDR3 DNA reads TGTGCCAGCAGCGTGGACAGGGCAGGGGAGACCCAGTACTTC.

The chain links TRBV9 to TRBJ2-2; 13 nucleotides line up with TRBD2. Trimming at V came to 3 bases and at J to 5 bases, leaving 4 bases not matched to a gene. Per the germline V gene, CDR1 is SGDLS and CDR2 is YYNGEE. The CDR3 spans 16 residues. Written as DNA, the CDR3 is TGTGCCAGCAGCGCCCCGGGACTAGCGGGGACCGGGGAGCTGTTTTTT. It is translated as CASSAPGLAGTGELFF.

V is TRBV4-1 and J is TRBJ2-4; 11 bases agree with TRBD2. In germline, CDR1 is MGHRA, CDR2 YSYEKL. V trimming: 0 bases; J trimming: 14 bases; junction bases outside the gene matches: 6. There are 14 residues in the CDR3. The CDR3 DNA reads as TGCGCCAGCAGCCAAGACCTAGCGGGGGGTTATAAGTACTTC. Its protein is CASSQDLAGGYKYF.

The chain has TRBV2 and TRBJ1-5, with a tentative D call TRBD1 (5 bases). Germline V lookup: CDR1 SNHLY, CDR2 FYNNEI. V was clipped by 7 bases and J by 0 bases, with 13 bases between them. CDR3 length equals 15 residues. This CDR3 reads CASMGFGGSNQPQHF. CDR3 nucleotides: TGTGCCAGCATGGGGTTCGGGGGTAGCAATCAGCCCCAGCATTTT.